The 3 T cell receptor beta chains in this list originate from one sample, sequenced in a study of PD-1 blockade in classical Hodgkin lymphoma. Every patient was affected by relapse after autologous stem cell transplantation, while exposure to brentuximab vedotin was not uniform. TCRdb's table, derived via immunoSEQ multiplex PCR, lists solely in-frame clones and lacks some. The table has fewer than 7,500 clones, over 70% seen once. The specimen was peripheral blood mononuclear cells (PBMCs), collected before the second cycle of nivolumab. These receptors were obtained from a human donor with classical Hodgkin lymphoma.

This rearrangement joins TRBV7-9 to TRBJ2-1; 7 nucleotides align to TRBD2. Germline CDR1 reads SEHNR; CDR2 reads FQNEAQ (reference sequence). The CDR3 totals 13 residues. Losses at the gene ends were 8 bases for V and 6 bases for J; bases not matched to a gene: 7. CDR3 in amino acids: CASWGRGGNEQFF. CDR3 sequence (DNA): TGTGCCAGCTGGGGGAGGGGAGGCAATGAGCAGTTCTTC.

This sequence joins TRBV10-3 and TRBJ2-7; 9 positions match TRBD1. With 2 bases clipped from V and 5 bases from J, the junction kept 4 bases outside the gene matches. The CDR3 length is 14 residues. Germline-derived CDR1 and CDR2 are ENHRY and SYGVKD. The CDR3 spells CAISEGQGKDEQYF. The CDR3 DNA follows: TGTGCCATCAGTGAGGGACAGGGGAAGGACGAGCAGTACTTC.

The chain employs TRBV7-2 and TRBJ2-5; D might be TRBD1 or TRBD2, each matching 6 bases. Germline assignment: CDR1 SGHTA and CDR2 FQGNSA. V lost 4 bases and J 2 bases, leaving 17 bases between the germline ends. CDR3 length equals 16 residues. CDR3 sequence: CASSSQGGLLQETQYF. CDR3 DNA sequence: TGTGCCAGCAGCTCCCAAGGGGGACTCTTACAAGAGACCCAGTACTTC.